The next 10 T cell receptor beta chains were all read from a single sample in a study of blood T cell repertoires in COVID-19. Sequencing was performed with immunoSEQ multiplex PCR; in TCRdb, only in-frame clones are kept and a portion is missing. The sample consists of 250,000 to 300,000 clones, 85% to 90% of them appearing once. The source material was PBMCs or T cells enriched from blood (not recorded which). These receptors were taken from a man between 18 and 29 years old who had recovered from COVID-19.

This rearrangement joins TRBV6-5 to TRBJ2-7, with 8 bases matching TRBD1. The CDR3 runs to 14 residues. The germline V gene encodes CDR1 MNHEY and CDR2 SVGAGI. V shed 7 bases, J shed 5 bases, and the junction held 10 bases outside the gene matches. CDR3 DNA: TGTGCCAGCACCCCGGGACAGGAGTTCCACGAGCAGTACTTC. This sequence encodes CASTPGQEFHEQYF.

This rearrangement joins TRBV2 to TRBJ2-2; 9 bases are shared with TRBD1. V was pared by 7 bases and J by 1 base, with 4 bases of the junction left unmatched. From germline, CDR1 is SNHLY and CDR2 FYNNEI. The CDR3 loop spans 15 amino acids. The CDR3, as DNA: TGTGCCAGCACCCAGGGACAGGGGAACACCGGGGAGCTGTTTTTT. The encoded protein is CASTQGQGNTGELFF.

The J gene is TRBJ2-7, the V gene TRBV30, with D possibly matching TRBD2 (6 bases). Trimming left V 5 bases short and J 0 bases short, with 14 bases between. CDR3 size: 14 residues. The germline V gene encodes CDR1 GTSNPN and CDR2 SVGIG (reference sequence). CDR3 in amino acids: CAWARAGTSYEQYF. DNA for the CDR3: TGTGCCTGGGCACGAGCGGGTACCTCCTACGAGCAGTACTTC.

J is TRBJ2-3 and V is TRBV24-1, with TRBD2 matching 9 bases. CDR1 is KGHDR, CDR2 SFDVKD, per germline. V was pared by 3 bases and J by 6 bases, with 9 bases of the junction left unmatched. This CDR3 contains 16 residues. The CDR3, as DNA: TGTGCCACCAGTGATCCTAGCGGGATCGGGGGGGATACGCAGTATTTT. Amino acids: CATSDPSGIGGDTQYF.

The J gene is TRBJ1-6, the V gene TRBV10-1; 11 nucleotides match TRBD1. Germline values: CDR1 WNHNN, CDR2 SYGVQD (reference sequence). CDR3 length equals 16 residues. Germline trimming cut 1 base from V and 6 bases from J; bases unmatched to any gene: 2. CDR3 sequence: CASSELGTGGNSPLHF. The CDR3 DNA reads as TGCGCCAGCAGTGAGTTAGGGACAGGGGGTAATTCACCCCTCCACTTT.

The V call is TRBV11-3, the J call TRBJ2-3, with 7 bases identical to TRBD1. The CDR3 spans 14 residues. V shed 5 bases and J 4 bases; nucleotides not matched to a gene: 6. Germline V gene data show CDR1 as SGHNT and CDR2 as YENEEA. CDR3 nucleotide sequence: TGTGCCAGCAGCCTCGACAGGGTAGCAGATACGCAGTATTTT. It codes for CASSLDRVADTQYF. Full variable domain (missing parts from reference TRBV11-3 and TRBJ2-3): EAGVVQSPRYKIIEKKQPVAFWCNPISGHNTLYWYLQNLGQGPELLIRYENEEAVDDSQLPKDRFSAERLKGVDSTLKIQPAELGDSAVYLCASSLDRVADTQYFGPGTRLTVL.

CDR3 sequence reads: CASSLRRGHFFQYF. CDR3 nucleotides: TGTGCCAGCAGCTTACGCAGGGGGCATTTTTTCCAGTACTTC. V gene TRBV7-8 combines with J gene TRBJ2-5, with 8 bases matching TRBD1. The CDR3 sequence is 14 residues long. CDR1 is SGHVS, CDR2 FQNEAQ, per germline. The V gene end was trimmed by 2 bases and the J gene end by 10 bases; junction bases not matched to a gene: 9.

J is TRBJ2-5 and V is TRBV19, with D possibly TRBD1 on 5 matching bases. Trimming removed 3 bases at V and 5 bases at J, with 13 bases between. From germline, CDR1 is LNHDA and CDR2 SQIVND (reference sequence). The CDR3 loop spans 14 amino acids. In DNA, the CDR3 is TGTGCCAGTAGTATTAATCAGGGCCGGGAGACCCAGTACTTC. Amino acid sequence: CASSINQGRETQYF. The full variable domain, completed using reference TRBV19 and TRBJ2-5, is DGGITQSPKYLFRKEGQNVTLSCEQNLNHDAMYWYRQDPGQGLRLIYYSQIVNDFQKGDIAEGYSVSREKKESFPLTVTSAQKNPTAFYLCASSINQGRETQYFGPGTRLLVL.

The sample holds one count of this clone. The CDR3 spells CASSARGAQETQYF. The CDR3 bases are TGTGCCAGCAGTGCCCGGGGGGCGCAAGAGACCCAGTACTTC. J is TRBJ2-5 and V is TRBV28; D is possibly TRBD2 (7 bases). Trimming removed 5 bases at V and 2 bases at J, with 12 bases between. The CDR3 loop spans 14 amino acids. Germline V gives CDR1 MDHEN, CDR2 SYDVKM. The whole variable domain, remainder taken from reference TRBV28 and TRBJ2-5, is DVKVTQSSRYLVKRTGEKVFLECVQDMDHENMFWYRQDPGLGLRLIYFSYDVKMKEKGDIPEGYSVSREKKERFSLILESASTNQTSMYLCASSARGAQETQYFGPGTRLLVL.

CDR3 region: CASRSGGSGGYNEQFF. DNA for the CDR3: TGCGCCAGCAGAAGTGGTGGTAGCGGGGGCTACAATGAGCAGTTCTTC. This chain links TRBV5-1 with TRBJ2-1; 9 bases map to TRBD2. In germline, CDR1 is SGHRS, CDR2 YFSETQ. Trimming took 5 bases from V and 3 from J; bases not matched to a gene: 9. The length of the CDR3 is 16 residues.